Listed below are T cell receptor beta chains from one sample, sequenced in a study of T cell repertoires and HLA-DP antigens. Antigens for these TCRs are unknown. The repertoire was sequenced with immunoSEQ multiplex PCR; TCRdb's copy has only in-frame clones and lacks some. The table includes about 73,000 clones, about four fifths detected once. The sample taken for sequencing was CD4+ T cells from PBMCs. The receptors were sampled from a man aged 55-75 years in good health and CMV-seronegative. Both conserved end residues are part of each CDR3. The order of the fields is J gene, clone size, CDR3 length, V gene, D gene, CDR3 DNA, CDR3 protein. D genes are given only for firm matches. Clone size is not always given. Where it is, it says once, few, many or a class for expanded clones.

j_gene: TRBJ1-1
abundance: -
len: 15
v_gene: TRBV5-1
d_gene: -
CDR3nt: TGCGCCAGCAGCACCCAGGGCGGGGTGAACACTGAAGCTTTCTTT
CDR3aa: CASSTQGGVNTEAFF

j_gene: TRBJ2-5
abundance: -
len: 14
v_gene: TRBV7-9
d_gene: TRBD2
CDR3nt: TGTGCCAGCAGTCCCGATGGGACTAAAGAGACCCAGTACTTC
CDR3aa: CASSPDGTKETQYF

j_gene: TRBJ2-7
abundance: -
len: 16
v_gene: TRBV19
d_gene: TRBD1
CDR3nt: TGTGCCAGTAGTATAGCCTTGGACAGGGGGCAAGACGAGCAGTACTTC
CDR3aa: CASSIALDRGQDEQYF

j_gene: TRBJ1-5
abundance: -
len: 15
v_gene: TRBV7-2
d_gene: -
CDR3nt: TGTGCCAGCAGCTTAGCGCATGGGGTTAGCCAGCCCCAGCATTTT
CDR3aa: CASSLAHGVSQPQHF

j_gene: TRBJ1-4
abundance: once
len: 15
v_gene: TRBV21-1
d_gene: -
CDR3nt: TGTGCCAGCAGCAAAGCGATAGGCATGCGGGAAAAACTGTTTTTT
CDR3aa: CASSKAIGMREKLFF

j_gene: TRBJ1-6
abundance: few
len: 18
v_gene: TRBV7-9
d_gene: TRBD1
CDR3nt: TGTGCCAGCAGCCTCCCGGGAGGGGGCTACCCCACCAATTCACCCCTCCACTTT
CDR3aa: CASSLPGGGYPTNSPLHF

j_gene: TRBJ1-6
abundance: -
len: 16
v_gene: TRBV5-1
d_gene: TRBD1
CDR3nt: TGCGCCAGCAGCTTTTTACAGGGGGCTCATAATTCACCCCTCCACTTT
CDR3aa: CASSFLQGAHNSPLHF

j_gene: TRBJ1-2
abundance: medium-sized
len: 13
v_gene: TRBV11-2
d_gene: -
CDR3nt: TGTGCCAGCAGCCGAGACCGTAACTATGGCTACACCTTC
CDR3aa: CASSRDRNYGYTF

j_gene: TRBJ1-5
abundance: few
len: 13
v_gene: TRBV30
d_gene: -
CDR3nt: TGTGCCTGGAGGGGGTATAGCAATCAGCCCCAGCATTTT
CDR3aa: CAWRGYSNQPQHF

j_gene: TRBJ1-3
abundance: -
len: 15
v_gene: TRBV7-2
d_gene: -
CDR3nt: TGTGCCAGCAGCCCTCGACAGACCCTTGGAAACACCATATATTTT
CDR3aa: CASSPRQTLGNTIYF

j_gene: TRBJ2-5
abundance: -
len: 16
v_gene: TRBV6-5
d_gene: -
CDR3nt: TGTGCCAGCAGTTATCAGGGAACAGGGGGGGGAGAGACCCAGTACTTC
CDR3aa: CASSYQGTGGGETQYF

j_gene: TRBJ2-2
abundance: -
len: 16
v_gene: TRBV25-1
d_gene: TRBD1
CDR3nt: TGTGCCAGCAGTGCCAGGGGGCTCGCTGACACCGGGGAGCTGTTTTTT
CDR3aa: CASSARGLADTGELFF

j_gene: TRBJ1-2
abundance: -
len: 13
v_gene: TRBV7-2
d_gene: -
CDR3nt: TGTGCAAGCCGACTCCCTGCAAACTATGGCTACACCTTC
CDR3aa: CASRLPANYGYTF

j_gene: TRBJ1-6
abundance: few
len: 15
v_gene: TRBV30
d_gene: -
CDR3nt: TGTGCCTGGAGTCCCGATAGTGGGGGCCTTTCACCCCTCCACTTT
CDR3aa: CAWSPDSGGLSPLHF

j_gene: TRBJ2-1
abundance: -
len: 15
v_gene: TRBV5-1
d_gene: TRBD1
CDR3nt: TGCGCCAGCAGCACCACCGGGACAGCTTACAATGAGCAGTTCTTC
CDR3aa: CASSTTGTAYNEQFF

j_gene: TRBJ1-3
abundance: -
len: 19
v_gene: TRBV4-1
d_gene: -
CDR3nt: TGCGCCAGCAGCCAAGGGGAGGACGGGAGAATCCTCTCTGGAAACACCATATATTTT
CDR3aa: CASSQGEDGRILSGNTIYF

j_gene: TRBJ1-2
abundance: -
len: 15
v_gene: TRBV19
d_gene: -
CDR3nt: TGTGCCACTAGCCCCGGGAGGTCCCAGTCCTATGGCTACACCTTC
CDR3aa: CATSPGRSQSYGYTF

j_gene: TRBJ2-1
abundance: -
len: 12
v_gene: TRBV7-2
d_gene: -
CDR3nt: TGTGCCAGCAGGAGTGGCGTCTATGAGCAGTTCTTC
CDR3aa: CASRSGVYEQFF

j_gene: TRBJ1-2
abundance: -
len: 15
v_gene: TRBV9
d_gene: TRBD1
CDR3nt: TGTACCAGCAGCGCAAATACAGGGGAGGGGTATGGCTACACCTTC
CDR3aa: CTSSANTGEGYGYTF

j_gene: TRBJ1-2
abundance: -
len: 15
v_gene: TRBV7-2
d_gene: TRBD1
CDR3nt: TGTGCCAGCAGCTTGACAGGGGGCGATTTTTATGGCTACACCTTC
CDR3aa: CASSLTGGDFYGYTF

j_gene: TRBJ1-1
abundance: -
len: 14
v_gene: TRBV7-2
d_gene: TRBD1
CDR3nt: TGTGCCAGCACCCGAAGGACAGGGGGAGGTGAAGCTTTCTTT
CDR3aa: CASTRRTGGGEAFF

j_gene: TRBJ1-5
abundance: -
len: 13
v_gene: TRBV11-2
d_gene: -
CDR3nt: TGTGCCAGCAGCTGGTCGGATGGACAGCCCCAGCATTTT
CDR3aa: CASSWSDGQPQHF

j_gene: TRBJ2-3
abundance: -
len: 17
v_gene: TRBV6-4
d_gene: TRBD2
CDR3nt: TGTGCCAGCAGTGACTTCCGACTAGCGGCTAGCACAGATACGCAGTATTTT
CDR3aa: CASSDFRLAASTDTQYF

j_gene: TRBJ1-5
abundance: -
len: 16
v_gene: TRBV19
d_gene: -
CDR3nt: TGTGCCAGTAGTAGAGGAGAAGGACCGAACAATCAGCCCCAGCATTTT
CDR3aa: CASSRGEGPNNQPQHF

j_gene: TRBJ1-1
abundance: few
len: 13
v_gene: TRBV30
d_gene: -
CDR3nt: TGTGCCTGGAGTCTCGGGAGAAGTTCTGAAGCTTTCTTT
CDR3aa: CAWSLGRSSEAFF

j_gene: TRBJ1-5
abundance: few
len: 15
v_gene: TRBV5-3
d_gene: TRBD1
CDR3nt: TGTGCCAGAAGCGGGGACAGGGGGCATCGGCAGCCCCAGCATTTT
CDR3aa: CARSGDRGHRQPQHF

j_gene: TRBJ1-1
abundance: -
len: 13
v_gene: TRBV6-5
d_gene: -
CDR3nt: TGTGCCAGCACCAACATGAGGAACACTGAAGCTTTCTTT
CDR3aa: CASTNMRNTEAFF

j_gene: TRBJ1-5
abundance: -
len: 15
v_gene: TRBV7-8
d_gene: -
CDR3nt: TGTGCCAGCAGCTTAGGCAGGCAGGGCTCTCAGCCCCAGCATTTT
CDR3aa: CASSLGRQGSQPQHF

j_gene: TRBJ2-3
abundance: -
len: 13
v_gene: TRBV30
d_gene: -
CDR3nt: TGTGCTTGGAGCCGGGGGAGCACAGATACGCAGTATTTT
CDR3aa: CAWSRGSTDTQYF

j_gene: TRBJ1-1
abundance: -
len: 14
v_gene: TRBV9
d_gene: -
CDR3nt: TGTGCCAGCACGTGGGTCACGGAAACAGGGGAAGCTTTCTTT
CDR3aa: CASTWVTETGEAFF

j_gene: TRBJ1-3
abundance: -
len: 14
v_gene: TRBV29-1
d_gene: TRBD1
CDR3nt: TGCAGCGTAGAGACAGGGGGCTCTGGAAACACCATATATTTT
CDR3aa: CSVETGGSGNTIYF

j_gene: TRBJ1-1
abundance: -
len: 14
v_gene: TRBV28
d_gene: -
CDR3nt: TGTGCCAGCAGTATCCTTCAGGGGAACACTGAAGCTTTCTTT
CDR3aa: CASSILQGNTEAFF

j_gene: TRBJ1-5
abundance: -
len: 13
v_gene: TRBV7-2
d_gene: -
CDR3nt: TGTGCCAGCAGCTTCGCGAAAAATCAGCCCCAGCATTTT
CDR3aa: CASSFAKNQPQHF

j_gene: TRBJ2-3
abundance: -
len: 17
v_gene: TRBV15
d_gene: -
CDR3nt: TGTGCCACCAGCAGAGGTGGGGGGCCCTCTAGCACAGATACGCAGTATTTT
CDR3aa: CATSRGGGPSSTDTQYF

j_gene: TRBJ2-7
abundance: -
len: 14
v_gene: TRBV2
d_gene: -
CDR3nt: TGTGCCAGCAGTGAACTCAGGGGCGGCTACGAGCAGTACTTC
CDR3aa: CASSELRGGYEQYF

j_gene: TRBJ1-3
abundance: -
len: 16
v_gene: TRBV4-2
d_gene: -
CDR3nt: TGTGCCAGCAGCCAAGATCGGGGGGCTTTAGGAAACACCATATATTTT
CDR3aa: CASSQDRGALGNTIYF

j_gene: TRBJ2-3
abundance: -
len: 16
v_gene: TRBV4-1
d_gene: -
CDR3nt: TGCGCCAGCAGCCAAGGCCTTGGGGGCCGCACAGATACGCAGTATTTT
CDR3aa: CASSQGLGGRTDTQYF

j_gene: TRBJ1-1
abundance: -
len: 14
v_gene: TRBV27
d_gene: TRBD1
CDR3nt: TGTGCCAGCACCCTGCGTCCGGGACAGAATGAAGCTTTCTTT
CDR3aa: CASTLRPGQNEAFF

j_gene: TRBJ2-3
abundance: once
len: 14
v_gene: TRBV4-3
d_gene: -
CDR3nt: TGCGCCAGCAGCCACAGGGCCGGGCTAGATACGCAGTATTTT
CDR3aa: CASSHRAGLDTQYF

j_gene: TRBJ1-3
abundance: few
len: 14
v_gene: TRBV9
d_gene: -
CDR3nt: TGTGCCAGCAGCGTAAGATCCTCTGGAAACACCATATATTTT
CDR3aa: CASSVRSSGNTIYF